This T cell receptor beta chain appears in the sequencing data of a study of blood T cells in healthy people across ages. Next came a second PCR, run for roughly 7 to 12 cycles, which used a sample-barcoded 5' primer along with a J-beta primer mix. TCRdb analysed the 5' RACE reads with MiXCR anew, one entry per CDR3 protein. Seen here are 850,000 to 1,000,000 distinct CDR3 sequences, 45% to 60% observed once, and the top ten hold about a fifth. This clonotype is a singleton in its sample. Trimming cost V 5 bases and J 2 bases; bases outside gene matches: 6. This CDR3 is built from 16 residues. Sample: blood. The chain uses TRBV12-3 or TRBV12-4 and TRBJ1-5, with TRBD1 matching over 10 bases. This TCR derives from a woman in her sixties or seventies in good health. CDR3 nucleotides: TGTGCCAGCAGTGGAGACAGGGGGCAGGGCAATCAGCCCCAGCATTTT. Translation gives CASSGDRGQGNQPQHF.